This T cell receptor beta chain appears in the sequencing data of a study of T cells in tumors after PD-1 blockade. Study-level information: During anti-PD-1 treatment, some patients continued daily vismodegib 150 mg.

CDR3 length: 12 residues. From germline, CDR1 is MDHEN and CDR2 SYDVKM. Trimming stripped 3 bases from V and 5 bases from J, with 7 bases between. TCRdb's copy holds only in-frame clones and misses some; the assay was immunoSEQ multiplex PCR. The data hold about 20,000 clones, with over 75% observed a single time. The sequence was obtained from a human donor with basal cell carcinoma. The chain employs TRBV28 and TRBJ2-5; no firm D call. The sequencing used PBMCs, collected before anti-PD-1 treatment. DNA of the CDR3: TGTGCCAGCAGTTTGGGCCAGGAGACCCAGTACTTC. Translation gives CASSLGQETQYF. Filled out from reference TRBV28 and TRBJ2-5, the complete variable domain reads DVKVTQSSRYLVKRTGEKVFLECVQDMDHENMFWYRQDPGLGLRLIYFSYDVKMKEKGDIPEGYSVSREKKERFSLILESASTNQTSMYLCASSLGQETQYFGPGTRLLVL.